This passage covers 9 T cell receptor beta chains from one sample sequenced in a study of OX40 agonist ivuxolimab in advanced cancers. Clones were sequenced by immunoSEQ multiplex PCR, and TCRdb holds only the in-frame ones, with some missing. The sample yields about 60,000 clones, about 83% seen once. Sequences were derived from CD4+ or CD8+ T cells sorted from blood, sampled in a trial of the OX40 agonist ivuxolimab. These receptors came from an adult with an advanced solid tumor such as melanoma, head and neck, liver or kidney cancer.

The V call is TRBV5-6, the J call TRBJ2-7; 9 bases line up with TRBD2. CDR3 length: 17 residues. V dropped 3 bases and J dropped 0; count of bases not matched to a gene: 10. Looked up from germline, CDR1 is SGHDT and CDR2 is YYEEEE. CDR3 loop: CASSSSGRLLFSYEQYF. The CDR3 nucleotides are TGTGCCAGCAGCTCGAGCGGGAGGCTGTTGTTCTCCTACGAGCAGTACTTC.

The chain combines TRBV18 with TRBJ2-1, with 10 bases lining up with TRBD1. V dropped 0 bases and J dropped 7; count of bases not matched to a gene: 3. CDR1 and CDR2 (germline): KGHSH, LQKENI. The CDR3 consists of 15 residues. CDR3 in amino acids: CASSPPTGGWNEQFF. In nucleotides, the CDR3 is TGTGCCAGCTCACCACCGACAGGGGGCTGGAATGAGCAGTTCTTC.

This clone appeared a few times. This chain links TRBV29-1 with TRBJ2-7, with D maybe TRBD1 (6 bases). Germline CDR1 SQVTM, CDR2 ANQGSEA. Deletions cut 2 bases from V and 7 bases from J, with 15 bases between. The length of the CDR3 is 13 residues. In DNA form, the CDR3 reads TGCAGCGTTGAAAAGCAGGGGAAAGGGGAGCAGTACTTC. Protein sequence: CSVEKQGKGEQYF.

CDR3: CASSTGLQGYTF. The CDR3 DNA reads TGTGCCAGCAGTACAGGGTTACAGGGCTACACCTTC. This sequence joins TRBV6-6 and TRBJ1-2; possible D gene TRBD1, 6 bases. Looked up from germline, CDR1 is MNHNY and CDR2 is SVGAGI (reference sequence). Trimming took off 5 bases at V and 8 bases at J, with 12 bases between the two ends. The CDR3 is 12 residues long.

The chain combines TRBV5-8 with TRBJ2-3, with 8 nucleotides matching TRBD2. Germline V gives CDR1 SGHTS, CDR2 YDEGEE. V was clipped by 1 base and J by 6 bases; unmatched bases: 4. This CDR3 has 14 amino acids. DNA for the CDR3: TGTGCCAGCAGCTTGTTAGCGGGATTGGATACGCAGTATTTT. Protein product: CASSLLAGLDTQYF.

The chain is built from TRBV5-6 and TRBJ1-4; D remains ambiguous. CDR1 is SGHDT and CDR2 is YYEEEE in the germline V gene. The ends were cut back, 4 bases at V and 4 bases at J, with 11 bases in the middle. This CDR3 is 14 amino acids long. The CDR3 here is CASSPRRSNEKLFF. In DNA, the CDR3 is TGTGCCAGCAGCCCAAGACGGAGTAATGAAAAACTGTTTTTT.

This clone has more than one count but fewer than ten. The chain joins TRBV7-8 to TRBJ1-4; maybe TRBD1 (6 bases). Germline lookup yields CDR1 SGHVS and CDR2 FQNEAQ. CDR3 length: 17 residues. V dropped 1 base and J dropped 7 bases, with 19 bases sitting between them. In DNA, the CDR3 is TGTGCCAGCAGCTTAGAAGTCCCACAGGGTGGGTTTGAAAAACTGTTTTTT. Residues: CASSLEVPQGGFEKLFF.

This sequence joins TRBV6-5 and TRBJ2-4, with D perhaps TRBD1 or TRBD2 (7 bases each). This CDR3 contains 15 residues. CDR1 is MNHEY, CDR2 SVGAGI, per germline. With 6 bases removed from V and 4 bases from J, the gap between germline ends came to 16 bases. CDR3 protein: CASRGQTSSKNIQYF. The CDR3 nucleotides read TGTGCCAGCAGGGGACAGACTAGCTCTAAAAACATTCAGTACTTC.

This chain connects TRBV6-1 to TRBJ2-1, with 11 positions matching TRBD2. CDR1 and CDR2 (germline): MNHNS, SASEGT. Trimming at V came to 6 bases and at J to 4 bases, leaving 5 bases not matched to a gene. The CDR3 sequence is 15 residues long. Here the CDR3 reads CASSATSGIYNEQFF. As DNA, the CDR3 is TGTGCCAGCAGCGCGACTAGCGGGATATACAATGAGCAGTTCTTC.